This section outlines one T cell receptor (beta chain) sequence together with its context. What it recognizes is unknown. The library labeled individual cDNA molecules by adding unique molecular identifiers to them. Original methodology: There were a median of roughly 100,000 TCRs per sample, with a range from about 20,000 to 700,000. TCRdb called the RACE reads again in MiXCR, with one record for every CDR3 protein. These V and J calls originate from TCRdb's pipeline instead of the authors' own analysis. This table holds about 82,000 distinct CDR3 sequences, about 6.6% found once. The data belong to a study of human T cells and chemical hapten exposure. Findings and limits, study-wide: Those TCRs sitting above 1 in 1000 frequency stayed the same with DPC sensitization.

Time point of the sample: patch test 2, 6 weeks after DPC sensitization. Treatment noted: therapeutic diphenylcyclopropenone sensitization with weekly scalp DPC. Trimming took 3 bases from V and 7 from J; bases not matched to a gene: 9. This CDR3 contains 15 residues. The germline V gene encodes CDR1 DFQATT and CDR2 SNEGSKA (reference sequence). The source of this sequence is a woman aged 25 to 39 with alopecia areata. Some clones in this sample may be carry-over from other donors' samples. The chain joins TRBV20-1 to TRBJ1-6; 7 nucleotides agree with TRBD1. The sample consisted of whole blood, taken in connection with sensitization to the hapten diphenylcyclopropenone (DPC). CDR3 region: CSASRQGVGNSPLHF. CDR3 in DNA: TGCAGTGCTAGTCGCCAGGGGGTAGGAAATTCACCCCTCCACTTT.